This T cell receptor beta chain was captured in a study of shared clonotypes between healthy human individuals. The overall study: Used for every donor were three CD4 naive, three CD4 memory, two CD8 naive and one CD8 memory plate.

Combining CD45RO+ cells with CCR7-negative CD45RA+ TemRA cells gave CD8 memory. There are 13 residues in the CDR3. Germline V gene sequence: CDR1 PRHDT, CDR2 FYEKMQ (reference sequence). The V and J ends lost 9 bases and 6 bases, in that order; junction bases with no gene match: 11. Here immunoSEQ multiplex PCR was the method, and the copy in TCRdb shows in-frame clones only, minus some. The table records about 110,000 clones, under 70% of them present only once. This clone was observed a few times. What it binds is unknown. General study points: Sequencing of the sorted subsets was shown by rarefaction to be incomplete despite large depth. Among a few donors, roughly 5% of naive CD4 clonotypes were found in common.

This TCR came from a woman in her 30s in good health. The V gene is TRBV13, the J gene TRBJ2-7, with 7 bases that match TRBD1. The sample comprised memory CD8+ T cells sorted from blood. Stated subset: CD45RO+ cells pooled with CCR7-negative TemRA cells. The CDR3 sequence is CASKGASGAEQYF. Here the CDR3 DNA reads TGTGCCAGTAAGGGGGCCTCGGGTGCCGAGCAGTACTTC. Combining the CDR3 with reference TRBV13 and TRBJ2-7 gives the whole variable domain AAGVIQSPRHLIKEKRETATLKCYPIPRHDTVYWYQQGPGQDPQFLISFYEKMQSDKGSIPDRFSAQQFSDYHSELNMSSLELGDSALYFCASKGASGAEQYFGPGTRLTVT.